This T cell receptor beta chain was profiled in a study of Graves' ophthalmopathy and Graves' hyperthyroidism. Broader study findings: The model achieved around 67% sensitivity and under 75% specificity for ophthalmopathy progression.

Germline CDR1 reads SQVTM; CDR2 reads ANQGSEA. The CDR3 contains 12 residues. Trimming stripped 2 bases from V and 3 bases from J, with 7 bases between. This clonotype was counted many times. Antigen: not known. TCR beta CDR3 amplification used RNA transcripts. Second-round multiplex PCR followed a first-round RT-PCR using HTBI primers. TCRdb called the multiplex PCR reads again in MiXCR, with one record for every CDR3 protein. Of around 660,000 distinct CDR3 sequences in the sample, about 41% were seen once. The receptor was derived from an adult man with Graves' ophthalmopathy. The sample taken for sequencing was peripheral blood. The chain carries TRBV29-1 and TRBJ1-1; D is undetermined. CDR3 nucleotides: TGCAGCGTTGAATACGGGGACACTGAAGCTTTCTTT. Protein product: CSVEYGDTEAFF.